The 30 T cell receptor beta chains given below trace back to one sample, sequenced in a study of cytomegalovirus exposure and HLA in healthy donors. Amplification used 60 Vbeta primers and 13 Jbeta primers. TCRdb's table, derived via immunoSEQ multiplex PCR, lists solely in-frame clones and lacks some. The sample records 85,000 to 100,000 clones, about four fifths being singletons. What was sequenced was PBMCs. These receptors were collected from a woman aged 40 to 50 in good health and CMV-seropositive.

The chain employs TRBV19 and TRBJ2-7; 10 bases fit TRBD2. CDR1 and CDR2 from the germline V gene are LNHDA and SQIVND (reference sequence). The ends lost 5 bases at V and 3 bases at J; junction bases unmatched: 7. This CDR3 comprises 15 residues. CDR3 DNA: TGTGCCAGTAGTGTCCAGCGGGAGGGTAGCTACGAGCAGTACTTC. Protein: CASSVQREGSYEQYF. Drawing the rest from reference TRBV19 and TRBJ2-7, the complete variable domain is DGGITQSPKYLFRKEGQNVTLSCEQNLNHDAMYWYRQDPGQGLRLIYYSQIVNDFQKGDIAEGYSVSREKKESFPLTVTSAQKNPTAFYLCASSVQREGSYEQYFGPGTRLTVT.

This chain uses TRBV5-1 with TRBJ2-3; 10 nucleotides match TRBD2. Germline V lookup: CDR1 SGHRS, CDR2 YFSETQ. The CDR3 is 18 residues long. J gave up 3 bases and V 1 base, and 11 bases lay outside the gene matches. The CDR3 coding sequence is TGCGCCAGCAGCTTGAGGGAGCTAGCGGGAGCGGGGACAGATACGCAGTATTTT. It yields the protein CASSLRELAGAGTDTQYF.

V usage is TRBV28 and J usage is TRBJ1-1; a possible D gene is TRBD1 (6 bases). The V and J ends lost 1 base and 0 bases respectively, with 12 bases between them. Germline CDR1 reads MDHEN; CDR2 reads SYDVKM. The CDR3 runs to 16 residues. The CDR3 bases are TGTGCCAGCAGTTTATTCTCCACAGGGCTGAACACTGAAGCTTTCTTT. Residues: CASSLFSTGLNTEAFF.

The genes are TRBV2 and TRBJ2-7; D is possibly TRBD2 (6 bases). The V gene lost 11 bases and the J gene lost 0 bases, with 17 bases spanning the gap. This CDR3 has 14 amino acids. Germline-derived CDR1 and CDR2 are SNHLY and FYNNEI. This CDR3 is CAGKRDSSSYEQYF. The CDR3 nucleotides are TGTGCCGGAAAAAGGGACTCAAGCTCCTACGAGCAGTACTTC.

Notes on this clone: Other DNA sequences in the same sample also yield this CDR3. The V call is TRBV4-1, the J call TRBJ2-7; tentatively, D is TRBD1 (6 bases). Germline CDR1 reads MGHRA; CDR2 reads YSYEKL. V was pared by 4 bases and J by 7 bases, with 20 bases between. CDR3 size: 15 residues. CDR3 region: CASSPALGEGGEQYF. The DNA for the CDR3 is TGCGCCAGCAGCCCGGCCTTAGGCGAAGGGGGTGAGCAGTACTTC.

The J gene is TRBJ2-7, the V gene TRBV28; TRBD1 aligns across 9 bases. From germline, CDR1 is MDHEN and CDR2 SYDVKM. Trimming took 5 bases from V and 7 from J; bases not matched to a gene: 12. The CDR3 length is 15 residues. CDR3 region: CASSMGGTGLEEQYF. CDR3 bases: TGTGCCAGCAGTATGGGGGGGACAGGGCTAGAAGAGCAGTACTTC. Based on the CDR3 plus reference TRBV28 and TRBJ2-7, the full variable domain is DVKVTQSSRYLVKRTGEKVFLECVQDMDHENMFWYRQDPGLGLRLIYFSYDVKMKEKGDIPEGYSVSREKKERFSLILESASTNQTSMYLCASSMGGTGLEEQYFGPGTRLTVT.

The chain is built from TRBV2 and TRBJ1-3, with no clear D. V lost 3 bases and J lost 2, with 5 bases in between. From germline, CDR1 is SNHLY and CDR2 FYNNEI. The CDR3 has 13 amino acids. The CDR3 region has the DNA TGTGCCAGCAGTGACGGTACTGGAAACACCATATATTTT. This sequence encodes CASSDGTGNTIYF. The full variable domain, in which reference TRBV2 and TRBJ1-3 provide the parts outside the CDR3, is EPEVTQTPSHQVTQMGQEVILRCVPISNHLYFYWYRQILGQKVEFLVSFYNNEISEKSEIFDDQFSVERPDGSNFTLKIRSTKLEDSAMYFCASSDGTGNTIYFGEGSWLTVV.

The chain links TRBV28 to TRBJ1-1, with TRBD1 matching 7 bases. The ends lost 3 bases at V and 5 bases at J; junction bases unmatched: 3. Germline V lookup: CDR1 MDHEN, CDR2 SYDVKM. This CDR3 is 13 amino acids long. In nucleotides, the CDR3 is TGTGCCAGCAGTTTGGTCAGGGGGACTGAAGCTTTCTTT. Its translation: CASSLVRGTEAFF.

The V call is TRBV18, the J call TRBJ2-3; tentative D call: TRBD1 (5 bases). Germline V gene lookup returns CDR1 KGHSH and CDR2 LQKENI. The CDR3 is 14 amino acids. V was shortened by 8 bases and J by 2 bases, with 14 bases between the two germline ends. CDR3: CASTSRGNTDTQYF. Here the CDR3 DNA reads TGTGCCAGCACCTCAAGGGGAAACACAGATACGCAGTATTTT.

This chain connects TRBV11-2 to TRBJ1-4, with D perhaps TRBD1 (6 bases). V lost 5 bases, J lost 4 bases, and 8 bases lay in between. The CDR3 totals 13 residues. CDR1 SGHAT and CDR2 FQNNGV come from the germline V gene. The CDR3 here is CASSHRDNEKLFF. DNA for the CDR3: TGTGCCAGCAGCCACAGGGATAATGAAAAACTGTTTTTT. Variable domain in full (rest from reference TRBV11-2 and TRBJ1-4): EAGVAQSPRYKIIEKRQSVAFWCNPISGHATLYWYQQILGQGPKLLIQFQNNGVVDDSQLPKDRFSAERLKGVDSTLKIQPAKLEDSAVYLCASSHRDNEKLFFGSGTQLSVL.

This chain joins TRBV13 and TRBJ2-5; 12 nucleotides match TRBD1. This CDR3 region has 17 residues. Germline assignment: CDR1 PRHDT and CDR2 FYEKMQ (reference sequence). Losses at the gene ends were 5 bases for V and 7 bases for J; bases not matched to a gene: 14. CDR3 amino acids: CASSGRGDRGPQGTQYF. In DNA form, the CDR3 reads TGTGCCAGCAGCGGGAGAGGGGACAGGGGGCCCCAGGGGACCCAGTACTTC.

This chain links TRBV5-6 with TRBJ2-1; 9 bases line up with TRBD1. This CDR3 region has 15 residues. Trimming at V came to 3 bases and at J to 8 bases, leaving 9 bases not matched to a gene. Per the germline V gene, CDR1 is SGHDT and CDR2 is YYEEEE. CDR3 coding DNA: TGTGCCAGCAGCTGGACCGGGACAGGGTTCGATGAGCAGTTCTTC. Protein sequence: CASSWTGTGFDEQFF.

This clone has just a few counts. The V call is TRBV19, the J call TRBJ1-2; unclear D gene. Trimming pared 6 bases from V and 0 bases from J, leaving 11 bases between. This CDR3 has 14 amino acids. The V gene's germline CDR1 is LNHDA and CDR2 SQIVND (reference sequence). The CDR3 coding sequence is TGTGCCAGTAGCCCCGAGGCCCCTAACTATGGCTACACCTTC. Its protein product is CASSPEAPNYGYTF. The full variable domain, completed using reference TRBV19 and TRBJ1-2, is DGGITQSPKYLFRKEGQNVTLSCEQNLNHDAMYWYRQDPGQGLRLIYYSQIVNDFQKGDIAEGYSVSREKKESFPLTVTSAQKNPTAFYLCASSPEAPNYGYTFGSGTRLTVV.

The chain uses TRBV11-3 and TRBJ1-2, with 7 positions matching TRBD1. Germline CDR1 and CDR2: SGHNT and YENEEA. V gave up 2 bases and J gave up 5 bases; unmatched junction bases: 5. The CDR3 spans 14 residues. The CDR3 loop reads CASSLFGQEYGYTF. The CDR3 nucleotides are TGTGCCAGCAGCTTATTTGGACAGGAGTATGGCTACACCTTC. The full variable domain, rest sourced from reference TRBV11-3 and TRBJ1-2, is EAGVVQSPRYKIIEKKQPVAFWCNPISGHNTLYWYLQNLGQGPELLIRYENEEAVDDSQLPKDRFSAERLKGVDSTLKIQPAELGDSAVYLCASSLFGQEYGYTFGSGTRLTVV.

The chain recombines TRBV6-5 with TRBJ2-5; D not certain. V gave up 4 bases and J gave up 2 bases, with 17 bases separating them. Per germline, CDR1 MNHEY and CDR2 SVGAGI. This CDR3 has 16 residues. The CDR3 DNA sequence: TGTGCCAGCAGTTTTGGGCCATGGGCCAATCAAGAGACCCAGTACTTC. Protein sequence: CASSFGPWANQETQYF.

The CDR3 reads CASSQGRIGGRPSTGELFF. The CDR3 DNA reads as TGCGCCAGCAGCCAAGGGCGGATCGGCGGGAGGCCTAGCACCGGGGAGCTGTTTTTT. This rearrangement joins TRBV4-1 to TRBJ2-2, with 8 positions matching TRBD2. Trimming took 1 base from V and 4 from J; bases not matched to a gene: 14. This CDR3 comprises 19 residues. The germline V gene encodes CDR1 MGHRA and CDR2 YSYEKL.

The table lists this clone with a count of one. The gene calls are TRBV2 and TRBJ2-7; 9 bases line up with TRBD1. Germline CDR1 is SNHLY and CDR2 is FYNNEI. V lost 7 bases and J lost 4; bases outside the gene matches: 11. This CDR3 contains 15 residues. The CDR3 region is CASMGWTGVGYEQYF. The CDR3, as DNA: TGTGCCAGCATGGGATGGACAGGGGTAGGGTACGAGCAGTACTTC. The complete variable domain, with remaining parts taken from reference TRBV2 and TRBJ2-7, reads EPEVTQTPSHQVTQMGQEVILRCVPISNHLYFYWYRQILGQKVEFLVSFYNNEISEKSEIFDDQFSVERPDGSNFTLKIRSTKLEDSAMYFCASMGWTGVGYEQYFGPGTRLTVT.

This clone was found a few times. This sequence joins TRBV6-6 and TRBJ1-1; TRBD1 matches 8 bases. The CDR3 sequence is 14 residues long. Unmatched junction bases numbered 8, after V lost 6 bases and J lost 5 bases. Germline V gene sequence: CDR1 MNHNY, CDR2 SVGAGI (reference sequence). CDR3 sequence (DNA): TGTGCCAGCAGGAACGGACAGGGAGGGACTGAAGCTTTCTTT. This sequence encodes CASRNGQGGTEAFF.

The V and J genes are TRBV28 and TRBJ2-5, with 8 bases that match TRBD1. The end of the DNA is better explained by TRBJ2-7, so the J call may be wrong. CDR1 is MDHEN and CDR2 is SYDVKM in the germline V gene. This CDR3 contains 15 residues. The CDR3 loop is CASSPTDRDLYEQYF. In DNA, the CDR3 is TGTGCCAGCAGTCCCACGGACAGGGACCTCTACGAGCAGTACTTC.

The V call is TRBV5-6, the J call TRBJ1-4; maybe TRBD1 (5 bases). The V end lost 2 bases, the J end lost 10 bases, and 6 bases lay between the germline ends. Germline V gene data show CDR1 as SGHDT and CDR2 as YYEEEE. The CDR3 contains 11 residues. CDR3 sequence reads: CASSLRGKLFF. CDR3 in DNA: TGTGCCAGCAGCTTAAGGGGAAAACTGTTTTTT.

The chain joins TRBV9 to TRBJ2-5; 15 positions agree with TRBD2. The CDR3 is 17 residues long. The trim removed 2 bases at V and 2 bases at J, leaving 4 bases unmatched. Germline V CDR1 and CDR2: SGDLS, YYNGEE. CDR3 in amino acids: CASSVGLAGGGQETQYF. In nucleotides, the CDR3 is TGTGCCAGCAGCGTGGGACTAGCGGGAGGAGGACAAGAGACCCAGTACTTC.

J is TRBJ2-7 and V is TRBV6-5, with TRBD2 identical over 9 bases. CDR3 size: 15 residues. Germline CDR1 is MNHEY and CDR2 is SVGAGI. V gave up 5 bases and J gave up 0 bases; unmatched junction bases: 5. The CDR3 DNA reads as TGTGCCAGCAGTGCACTAGCGGGTGACTCCTACGAGCAGTACTTC. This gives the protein CASSALAGDSYEQYF.

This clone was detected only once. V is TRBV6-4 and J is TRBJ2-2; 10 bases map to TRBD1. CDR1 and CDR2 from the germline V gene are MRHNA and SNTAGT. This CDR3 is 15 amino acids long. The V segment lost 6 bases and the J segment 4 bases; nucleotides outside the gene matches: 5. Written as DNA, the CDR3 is TGTGCCAGCAGCTCGACAGGGGGCGGCACCGGGGAGCTGTTTTTT. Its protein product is CASSSTGGGTGELFF.

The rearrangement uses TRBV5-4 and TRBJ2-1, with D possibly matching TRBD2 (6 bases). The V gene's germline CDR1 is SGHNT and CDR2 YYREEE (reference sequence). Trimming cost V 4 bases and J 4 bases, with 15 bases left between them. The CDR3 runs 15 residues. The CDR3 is CASSPRLDSYNEQFF. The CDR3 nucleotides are TGTGCCAGCAGCCCTAGACTAGATTCTTACAATGAGCAGTTCTTC.

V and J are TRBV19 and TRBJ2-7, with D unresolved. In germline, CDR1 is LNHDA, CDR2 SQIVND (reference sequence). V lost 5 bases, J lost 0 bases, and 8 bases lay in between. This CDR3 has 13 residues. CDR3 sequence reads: CASSFPGSYEQYF. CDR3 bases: TGTGCCAGTAGTTTCCCCGGCTCCTACGAGCAGTACTTC.

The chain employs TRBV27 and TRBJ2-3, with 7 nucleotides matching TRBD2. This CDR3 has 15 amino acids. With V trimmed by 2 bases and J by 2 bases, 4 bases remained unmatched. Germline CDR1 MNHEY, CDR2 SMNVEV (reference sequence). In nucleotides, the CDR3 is TGTGCCAGCAGTTTAACGGGAGGCCACACAGATACGCAGTATTTT. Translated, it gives CASSLTGGHTDTQYF.

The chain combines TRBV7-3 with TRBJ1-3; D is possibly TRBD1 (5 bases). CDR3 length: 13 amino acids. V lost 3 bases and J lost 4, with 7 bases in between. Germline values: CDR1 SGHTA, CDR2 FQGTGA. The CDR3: CASSLYRGNTIYF. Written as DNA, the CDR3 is TGTGCCAGCAGCTTGTACAGGGGAAACACCATATATTTT.

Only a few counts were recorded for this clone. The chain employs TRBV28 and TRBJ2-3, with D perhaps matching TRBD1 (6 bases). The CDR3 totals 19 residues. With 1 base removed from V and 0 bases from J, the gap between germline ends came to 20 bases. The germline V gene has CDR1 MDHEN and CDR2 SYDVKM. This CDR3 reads CASSLSPGVRLPSTDTQYF. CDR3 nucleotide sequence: TGTGCCAGCAGTTTATCTCCAGGGGTCCGCTTACCTAGCACAGATACGCAGTATTTT.

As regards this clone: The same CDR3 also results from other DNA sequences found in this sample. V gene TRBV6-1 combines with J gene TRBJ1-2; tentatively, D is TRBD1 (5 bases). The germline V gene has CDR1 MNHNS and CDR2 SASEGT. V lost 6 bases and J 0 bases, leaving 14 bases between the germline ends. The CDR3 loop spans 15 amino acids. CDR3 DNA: TGTGCCAGCAGGCTCGACTGGGGCCCTAACTATGGCTACACCTTC. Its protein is CASRLDWGPNYGYTF.

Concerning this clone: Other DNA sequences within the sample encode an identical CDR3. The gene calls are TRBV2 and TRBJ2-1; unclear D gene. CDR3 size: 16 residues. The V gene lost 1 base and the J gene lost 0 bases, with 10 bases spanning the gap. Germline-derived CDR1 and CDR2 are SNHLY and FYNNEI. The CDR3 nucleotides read TGTGCCAGCAGTGAAGGTGGCTTAAGCTCCTACAATGAGCAGTTCTTC. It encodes CASSEGGLSSYNEQFF.